This entry concerns a single TCR beta chain. Its cognate antigen is unknown. This sample was taken from a study of cytomegalovirus exposure and HLA in healthy donors. Whole-study results and caveats: As was reported, the classifier diagnosed cytomegalovirus status with high specificity and sensitivity. Presence/absence comparisons presumed near-even sequencing depth among donors. In a later analysis, most CMV-associated TCR beta chains appeared HLA-restricted.

Vbeta (60) and Jbeta (13) primers were used in the PCR. The table came from immunoSEQ multiplex PCR; TCRdb's copy has only in-frame clones and leaves some out. There are over 130,000 clones in the sample; approximately 80% occur only once, and over 2.5% lies in the top ten. The germline V gene has CDR1 SGHAT and CDR2 FQNNGV. V was shortened by 1 base and J by 2 bases, with 15 bases between the two germline ends. The CDR3 is made up of 16 amino acids. This TCR was recovered from a male donor in good health and CMV-seronegative. The specimen sequenced was PBMCs. The chain couples TRBV11-2 to TRBJ2-7; no reliable D call. The CDR3 nucleotides read TGTGCCAGCAGCTTAGGTCTCGGGTCGGATACCTACGAGCAGTACTTC. It translates to CASSLGLGSDTYEQYF. The variable domain in full, completed from reference TRBV11-2 and TRBJ2-7, reads EAGVAQSPRYKIIEKRQSVAFWCNPISGHATLYWYQQILGQGPKLLIQFQNNGVVDDSQLPKDRFSAERLKGVDSTLKIQPAKLEDSAVYLCASSLGLGSDTYEQYFGPGTRLTVT.